The 27 T cell receptor beta chains below come from one sample, sequenced in a study of molecular identifiers for immune sequencing clone quantification. TCRdb re-derived calls from the PCR reads in MiXCR, one entry per CDR3 protein. The sample gives approximately 630,000 distinct CDR3 sequences, 25% of which show up once; roughly 0.83% is in the top ten. Sequencing was done on a sample of naive CD8+ T cells from blood, with Jurkat cell RNA spiked in. Documented subset: FACS-sorted CD8+CD4-CCR7+CD45RA+ naive T cells. These receptors came from a human donor in good health. Some libraries in this study had Jurkat cell RNA spiked in.

The chain is built from TRBV10-1 and TRBJ2-1; D is unclear. The V gene lost 8 bases and the J gene lost 5 bases, with 13 bases spanning the gap. The germline V gene has CDR1 WNHNN and CDR2 SYGVQD (reference sequence). The CDR3 extends over 13 amino acids. This CDR3 is CASGSGFHNEQFF. The CDR3 nucleotides read TGCGCCAGCGGATCCGGGTTTCACAATGAGCAGTTCTTC.

The rearrangement uses TRBV27 and TRBJ2-7; D unclear. The V gene's germline CDR1 is MNHEY and CDR2 SMNVEV (reference sequence). This CDR3 region has 14 residues. V dropped 6 bases and J dropped 3 bases, with 15 bases sitting between them. CDR3 nucleotide sequence: TGTGCCAGCAGCACCCTCGGGCAGTACTACGAGCAGTACTTC. It is translated as CASSTLGQYYEQYF.

About this clonotype itself: One base away lies a much larger clone, so this may be a sequencing read error. The gene calls are TRBV5-5 and TRBJ2-7; D gene uncertain. V was pared by 4 bases and J by 3 bases, with 14 bases between. CDR1 SGHKS and CDR2 YYEKEE come from the germline V gene (reference sequence). The CDR3 sequence is 14 residues long. CDR3 nucleotides: TGTGCCAGCAGCCAGCGAAACACCGGCTACGAGCAGTACTTC. Its protein is CASSQRNTGYEQYF.

The genes are TRBV13 and TRBJ2-1; D gene ambiguous. CDR1 and CDR2 from the germline V gene are PRHDT and FYEKMQ (reference sequence). V gave up 2 bases and J gave up 11 bases, with 25 bases separating them. The CDR3 has 17 residues. The CDR3 loop reads CASSLNLLGTVSSKQFF. CDR3 DNA sequence: TGTGCCAGCAGCTTAAATCTTCTGGGTACTGTGTCTTCGAAGCAGTTCTTC.

This clonotype occurred a few times. The V gene is TRBV7-2, the J gene TRBJ2-1, with 15 bases aligning to TRBD2. Trimming took 6 bases from V and 4 from J; bases not matched to a gene: 10. This CDR3 spans 18 amino acids. Germline V gene lookup returns CDR1 SGHTA and CDR2 FQGNSA. This CDR3 reads CASRQRGLAGGGYNEQFF. DNA of the CDR3: TGTGCCAGCAGGCAACGGGGACTAGCGGGAGGAGGTTACAATGAGCAGTTCTTC.

This clonotype was observed many times. The J gene is TRBJ2-7, the V gene TRBV6-2 or TRBV6-3, with a possible D match to TRBD2 (6 bases). This CDR3 has 16 residues. Between the trimmed V and J ends, which lost 0 bases and 5 bases, there was a span of 17 bases. Germline CDR1 is MNHEY and CDR2 is SVGEGT. CDR3 sequence (DNA): TGTGCCAGCAGTTACTCGAAGGGGACTGCGAGAGACGAGCAGTACTTC. Amino acid sequence: CASSYSKGTARDEQYF.

The chain has TRBV6-5 and TRBJ1-1; D is ambiguous. The ends were cut back, 0 bases at V and 4 bases at J, with 6 bases in the middle. The germline CDR1 and CDR2 sequences are MNHEY and SVGAGI. The CDR3 sequence is 13 residues long. CDR3 sequence reads: CASSYSTPTEAFF. Here the CDR3 DNA reads TGTGCCAGCAGTTACTCGACGCCCACTGAAGCTTTCTTT.

J is TRBJ1-2 and V is TRBV4-3; maybe TRBD1 (5 bases). CDR3 length: 14 amino acids. V was cut by 3 bases and J by 4 bases, with 12 bases left in between. The germline V gene has CDR1 LGHNA and CDR2 YSLEER. CDR3 region: CASSHESTGYGYTF. CDR3 bases: TGCGCCAGCAGCCATGAAAGCACAGGCTATGGCTACACCTTC.

This clonotype has more than one count but fewer than ten. The rearrangement joins TRBV24-1 to TRBJ2-3, with 8 bases identical to TRBD1. Germline V gene sequence: CDR1 KGHDR, CDR2 SFDVKD. The CDR3 runs to 15 residues. V was clipped by 7 bases and J by 6 bases; unmatched bases: 11. The CDR3 DNA follows: TGTGCCACCAGAGTGGACAGGGTGGGTCGGGATACGCAGTATTTT. Translation: CATRVDRVGRDTQYF.

Ten or more counts support this clonotype. The chain links TRBV5-6 to TRBJ1-1; the D is unclear. Germline values: CDR1 SGHDT, CDR2 YYEEEE. This CDR3 region has 16 residues. V dropped 0 bases and J dropped 0 bases, with 12 bases sitting between them. In DNA form, the CDR3 reads TGTGCCAGCAGCTTGGATCTTGAGGGAATGAACACTGAAGCTTTCTTT. It specifies CASSLDLEGMNTEAFF.

Comments on this clonotype: The conserved closing phenylalanine or tryptophan is absent in this CDR3, likely reflecting a read error. The V and J genes are TRBV19 and TRBJ1-1; D uncertain. Trimming pared 5 bases from V and 4 bases from J, leaving 5 bases between. The germline V gene has CDR1 LNHDA and CDR2 SQIVND (reference sequence). The CDR3 consists of 11 residues. The CDR3 DNA is TGTGCCAGTAGTCTCGTCACTGAAGCTTTCTTA. Its translation: CASSLVTEAFL.

In its sample, this clonotype was seen many times. This chain links TRBV2 with TRBJ1-5; D not resolved. This CDR3 is 13 amino acids long. Deletions cut 2 bases from V and 2 bases from J, with 4 bases between. Germline lookup yields CDR1 SNHLY and CDR2 FYNNEI. CDR3 sequence (DNA): TGTGCCAGCAGTGAAACAGGCAATCAGCCCCAGCATTTT. Its translation: CASSETGNQPQHF.

The chain employs TRBV28 and TRBJ2-7; D is possibly TRBD1 (7 bases). Germline CDR1 reads MDHEN; CDR2 reads SYDVKM. The CDR3 totals 14 residues. V was trimmed by 1 base and J by 4 bases, leaving 11 bases between them. The CDR3 region is CASSLFAGGYEQYF. The CDR3 nucleotides are TGTGCCAGCAGTTTATTCGCAGGGGGGTACGAGCAGTACTTC.

Many counts were recorded for this clonotype. This chain connects TRBV7-8 to TRBJ2-7; maybe TRBD1 (7 bases). The V end was cut by 3 bases, the J end by 2 bases, with 23 bases between. The CDR3 has 18 residues. CDR1 and CDR2 from the germline V gene are SGHVS and FQNEAQ. The CDR3 coding sequence is TGTGCCAGCAGCTTGCCCGTCGCCGAGCAGGGGGGAACCTACGAGCAGTACTTC. Translating gives CASSLPVAEQGGTYEQYF.

The chain uses TRBV6-5 and TRBJ1-3; D remains ambiguous. V was cut by 2 bases and J by 0 bases, with 8 bases left in between. This CDR3 spans 15 amino acids. Germline CDR1 reads MNHEY; CDR2 reads SVGAGI. The CDR3, as DNA: TGTGCCAGCAGTTACACCCAACCCTCTGGAAACACCATATATTTT. Protein product: CASSYTQPSGNTIYF.

There are a few counts of this clonotype. The V gene is TRBV6-5, the J gene TRBJ2-5; the match to TRBD1 covers 12 bases. The CDR3 runs 16 residues. The germline CDR1 and CDR2 sequences are MNHEY and SVGAGI. J lost 5 bases, V lost 0 bases, and 4 bases had no gene match. In nucleotides, the CDR3 is TGTGCCAGCAGTTACTCGAGGGACAGGGGGCAGGAGACCCAGTACTTC. It codes for CASSYSRDRGQETQYF.

A few counts support this clonotype. The chain is built from TRBV6-5 and TRBJ2-7; D perhaps matches TRBD1 (6 bases). The V gene's germline CDR1 is MNHEY and CDR2 SVGAGI. Trimming stripped 6 bases from V and 4 bases from J, with 16 bases between. This CDR3 comprises 14 residues. For the CDR3, the DNA is TGTGCCAGCAGACAGGACAGAACCTTTTACGAGCAGTACTTC. As protein: CASRQDRTFYEQYF.

Notes on this clonotype: This sequence may be a read error, since a much larger clone differs from it by one base. The chain uses TRBV4-3 and TRBJ1-5; D ambiguous. Looked up from germline, CDR1 is LGHNA and CDR2 is YSLEER. This CDR3 is 15 amino acids long. CDR3 bases: TGCGCCGGCAGCCAAGATAGTGCGGGTGCTCAGCCCCAGCATTTT. Translating gives CAGSQDSAGAQPQHF.

This clonotype has at least ten counts. The gene calls are TRBV7-9 and TRBJ2-3; weak D call: TRBD1 (6 bases). V was shortened by 4 bases and J by 5 bases, with 22 bases between the two germline ends. Germline CDR1 reads SEHNR; CDR2 reads FQNEAQ (reference sequence). The CDR3 has 17 amino acids. CDR3 nucleotide sequence: TGTGCCAGCAGCTCCACAGGGCAGGGCAGTCGTGGAGATACGCAGTATTTT. Translation: CASSSTGQGSRGDTQYF. The full variable domain, in which reference TRBV7-9 and TRBJ2-3 provide the parts outside the CDR3, is DTGVSQNPRHKITKRGQNVTFRCDPISEHNRLYWYRQTLGQGPEFLTYFQNEAQLEKSRLLSDRFSAERPKGSFSTLEIQRTEQGDSAMYLCASSSTGQGSRGDTQYFGPGTRLTVL.

This rearrangement joins TRBV6-5 to TRBJ2-7; the match to TRBD1 covers 9 bases. Germline loops: CDR1 MNHEY, CDR2 SVGAGI. The CDR3 consists of 16 residues. V lost 6 bases, J lost 2 bases, and 11 bases stayed unmatched. The CDR3 protein is CASREARTGVAYEQYF. CDR3 sequence (DNA): TGTGCCAGCAGAGAAGCCAGGACAGGGGTGGCCTACGAGCAGTACTTC.

This clonotype was detected only once. J is TRBJ2-7 and V is TRBV7-9, with D possibly called TRBD1 or TRBD2 (7 bases each). The CDR3 is 19 residues long. V dropped 11 bases and J dropped 6 bases, with 38 bases sitting between them. Germline loops: CDR1 SEHNR, CDR2 FQNEAQ (reference sequence). The CDR3 region has the DNA TGTGCCTCAGCGGGAAAAACAGGAGCTACGTTCACAGGGGCTTTCGAGCAGTACTTC. Its translation: CASAGKTGATFTGAFEQYF.

This clonotype was seen many times. This chain links TRBV2 with TRBJ1-2; 10 bases line up with TRBD1. The CDR3 has 15 residues. V was clipped by 6 bases and J by 2 bases; unmatched bases: 6. The germline V gene has CDR1 SNHLY and CDR2 FYNNEI. This chain's CDR3 is CASRTGQGNNYGYTF. For the CDR3, the DNA is TGTGCCAGCAGAACGGGACAGGGGAACAACTATGGCTACACCTTC.

This clonotype has a count of ten or more. This chain connects TRBV9 to TRBJ2-2; D possibly corresponds to TRBD1 (5 bases). This CDR3 is built from 14 residues. Trimming left V 3 bases short and J 6 bases short, with 12 bases between. CDR1 and CDR2 from the germline V gene are SGDLS and YYNGEE. The CDR3 coding sequence is TGTGCCAGCAGCGCAGGCCCAGGGCCCGGGGAGCTGTTTTTT. It is translated as CASSAGPGPGELFF.

As to this clonotype: Since a much larger clone is just one base distant, this may be a read error. The chain combines TRBV7-9 with TRBJ2-4; the D is unclear. The CDR3 is 15 amino acids. Between the trimmed V and J ends, which lost 5 bases and 2 bases, there was a span of 13 bases. CDR1 SEHNR and CDR2 FQNEAQ come from the germline V gene (reference sequence). Here the CDR3 reads CASSLTTLTKNIQYF. The CDR3 bases are TGTGCCAGCAGCCTGACGACTTTAACCAAAAACATTCAGTACTTC.

This clonotype was observed many times. This sequence joins TRBV12-3 or TRBV12-4 and TRBJ1-1, with D hard to call. The CDR3 runs to 14 residues. V was pared by 4 bases and J by 4 bases, with 13 bases between. This chain's CDR3 is CASSSPYMGTEAFF. CDR3 nucleotide sequence: TGTGCCAGCAGTTCCCCTTACATGGGCACTGAAGCTTTCTTT.

This clonotype was counted between two and nine times. The chain recombines TRBV2 with TRBJ2-3, with no clear D. V gave up 6 bases and J gave up 5 bases, with 9 bases separating them. This CDR3 spans 12 amino acids. The germline CDR1 and CDR2 sequences are SNHLY and FYNNEI. Here the CDR3 DNA reads TGTGCCAGCAGAGCGAGACAAGATACGCAGTATTTT. Its protein product is CASRARQDTQYF.

This clonotype was counted a few times. The genes are TRBV4-2 and TRBJ1-2; a possible D gene is TRBD1 (6 bases). The ends were cut back, 3 bases at V and 4 bases at J, with 15 bases in the middle. This CDR3 has 15 residues. Germline V gene lookup returns CDR1 LGHNA and CDR2 YNFKEQ. CDR3 sequence reads: CASSQPGTQIYGYTF. Here the CDR3 DNA reads TGTGCCAGCAGCCAGCCTGGGACACAGATCTATGGCTACACCTTC.